The 19 T cell receptor beta chains below were found in one sample sequenced in a study of blood T cell repertoires in COVID-19. Profiled with immunoSEQ multiplex PCR; TCRdb holds only in-frame clones, not every one. Of a few hundred thousand clones in the sample, over 75% are singletons; the top ten hold more than 1.5%. The sequencing input was PBMCs or T cells enriched from blood (not recorded which). The receptors shown here come from a middle-aged man who had recovered from COVID-19.

This clone was seen a handful of times. The chain links TRBV12-3 or TRBV12-4 to TRBJ2-1; D unclear. The CDR3 contains 12 residues. Trimming took off 5 bases at V and 7 bases at J, with 9 bases between the two ends. CDR3 DNA: TGTGCCAGCAGTCAACCTAGGAATGAGCAGTTCTTC. This translates into CASSQPRNEQFF.

V gene TRBV5-1 combines with J gene TRBJ1-1; possibly TRBD1 for D (6 bases). This CDR3 comprises 18 residues. Germline CDR1 is SGHRS and CDR2 is YFSETQ. V shed 0 bases and J shed 1 base, with 19 bases lying between them. CDR3 in DNA: TGCGCCAGCAGCTTGGTGGTCTTCGCAGGGGCGGGGAACACTGAAGCTTTCTTT. Residues: CASSLVVFAGAGNTEAFF.

The count of this clone is one. J is TRBJ2-1 and V is TRBV10-3, with 10 bases lining up with TRBD2. V shed 4 bases and J 5 bases; nucleotides not matched to a gene: 11. The germline V gene has CDR1 ENHRY and CDR2 SYGVKD. The CDR3 is 17 residues long. In nucleotides, the CDR3 is TGTGCCATCAGTGTTGTGACTAGCGGGCCCGGGAACAATGAGCAGTTCTTC. It codes for CAISVVTSGPGNNEQFF.

The chain joins TRBV19 to TRBJ1-5, with a weak D call TRBD1 (5 bases). Germline CDR1 LNHDA, CDR2 SQIVND (reference sequence). V lost 8 bases and J lost 3, with 11 bases in between. This CDR3 comprises 13 residues. The CDR3 bases are TGTGCCAGTCGAGCAGGGTCCAATCAGCCCCAGCATTTT. Protein: CASRAGSNQPQHF.

The chain combines TRBV18 with TRBJ1-2, with 8 bases fitting TRBD1. CDR3 length: 14 residues. Losses at the gene ends were 1 base for V and 6 bases for J; bases not matched to a gene: 4. Germline V gives CDR1 KGHSH, CDR2 LQKENI. DNA for the CDR3: TGTGCCAGCTCACCACAGCAGGGGGCCAATGGCTACACCTTC. This codes for CASSPQQGANGYTF.

This clone was counted a single time. This chain joins TRBV5-6 and TRBJ2-1, with 13 nucleotides matching TRBD2. The germline CDR1 and CDR2 sequences are SGHDT and YYEEEE. This CDR3 has 15 amino acids. Trimming took 6 bases from V and 5 from J; bases not matched to a gene: 5. This CDR3 reads CASTIGTSGNNEQFF. The CDR3 DNA is TGTGCCAGCACCATCGGGACTAGCGGGAACAATGAGCAGTTCTTC.

The gene calls are TRBV5-1 and TRBJ2-1, with 11 bases fitting TRBD2. The CDR3 sequence is 15 residues long. Germline V CDR1 and CDR2: SGHRS, YFSETQ. V dropped 3 bases and J dropped 5; count of bases not matched to a gene: 4. The CDR3 here is CASSSLSGGDNEQFF. The CDR3 coding sequence is TGCGCCAGCAGCTCCCTTAGCGGGGGGGACAATGAGCAGTTCTTC.

This chain uses TRBV30 with TRBJ1-3, with D hard to call. Per germline, CDR1 GTSNPN and CDR2 SVGIG (reference sequence). Deletions cut 6 bases from V and 8 bases from J, with 11 bases between. CDR3 size: 11 residues. CDR3 sequence: CACNYRYTIYF. DNA for the CDR3: TGTGCCTGCAATTACCGGTACACCATATATTTT.

This sequence joins TRBV7-2 and TRBJ2-1; 8 bases line up with TRBD2. The V gene's germline CDR1 is SGHTA and CDR2 FQGNSA. The CDR3 covers 14 residues. The junction had 7 bases not matched to a gene; V was cut back by 5 bases and J by 7 bases. CDR3 bases: TGTGCCAGCAGCCCCCAACGCGGGGGGAATGAGCAGTTCTTC. Its protein product is CASSPQRGGNEQFF.

CDR3 amino acids: CAWSDSQISYNSPLHF. For the CDR3, the DNA is TGTGCCTGGAGTGACAGTCAGATCTCCTATAATTCACCCCTCCACTTT. The J gene is TRBJ1-6, the V gene TRBV30; the D is unclear. Between the trimmed V and J ends, which lost 1 base and 0 bases, there was a span of 10 bases. The CDR3 runs to 16 residues. CDR1 GTSNPN and CDR2 SVGIG come from the germline V gene (reference sequence).

In regard to this clone: At the DNA level, this CDR3 is encoded by other sequences in the same sample as well. The chain employs TRBV5-1 and TRBJ2-7; 10 positions match TRBD1. The junction had 5 bases not matched to a gene; V was cut back by 4 bases and J by 4 bases. The CDR3 totals 14 residues. Germline V gene lookup returns CDR1 SGHRS and CDR2 YFSETQ. The CDR3, as DNA: TGCGCCAGCAGCGCAAGACAGGGGGCTTACGAGCAGTACTTC. As protein: CASSARQGAYEQYF.

The chain links TRBV6-5 to TRBJ1-1; D uncertain. This CDR3 spans 10 amino acids. Per the germline V gene, CDR1 is MNHEY and CDR2 is SVGAGI. V lost 6 bases and J lost 7, with 6 bases in between. In DNA, the CDR3 is TGTGCCAGCAGGGCGGGTGAAGCTTTCTTT. Residues: CASRAGEAFF.

Only a few counts were recorded for this clone. The chain recombines TRBV6-5 with TRBJ1-1; the D is unclear. V was trimmed by 6 bases and J by 0 bases, leaving 11 bases between them. The germline CDR1 and CDR2 sequences are MNHEY and SVGAGI. The CDR3 is made up of 14 amino acids. CDR3 nucleotides: TGTGCCAGCAGCCTCTATGTCCTGAACACTGAAGCTTTCTTT. This sequence encodes CASSLYVLNTEAFF.

V and J are TRBV5-1 and TRBJ2-1; TRBD2 aligns across 10 bases. The CDR3 is 16 amino acids. CDR1 SGHRS and CDR2 YFSETQ come from the germline V gene. Trimming at V came to 3 bases and at J to 2 bases, leaving 5 bases not matched to a gene. This CDR3 is CASSYAGTSAYNEQFF. The DNA for the CDR3 is TGCGCCAGCAGCTATGCCGGGACTAGCGCCTACAATGAGCAGTTCTTC.

The chain combines TRBV5-6 with TRBJ2-4, with D possibly matching TRBD1 (6 bases). Germline CDR1 is SGHDT and CDR2 is YYEEEE. The CDR3 has 15 residues. Trimming left V 1 base short and J 2 bases short, with 10 bases between. In DNA, the CDR3 is TGTGCCAGCAGCTTGCTAGGGGGTTCCAAAAACATTCAGTACTTC. Residues: CASSLLGGSKNIQYF.

This chain connects TRBV30 to TRBJ2-5; D call uncertain. The CDR3 runs to 12 residues. The germline CDR1 and CDR2 sequences are GTSNPN and SVGIG (reference sequence). Trimming took off 1 base at V and 4 bases at J, with 7 bases between the two ends. The CDR3 DNA reads TGTGCCTGGAGTGGAGCCGCAGAGACCCAGTACTTC. Its translation is CAWSGAAETQYF.

V usage is TRBV19 and J usage is TRBJ2-7; 9 nucleotides match TRBD1. Germline CDR1 and CDR2: LNHDA and SQIVND (reference sequence). V lost 4 bases, J lost 5 bases, and 6 bases stayed unmatched. The CDR3 spans 14 residues. The CDR3 reads CASSTYTGGDEQYF. In nucleotides, the CDR3 is TGTGCCAGTAGTACTTACACAGGGGGCGACGAGCAGTACTTC.

The chain carries TRBV6-1 and TRBJ2-7; D ambiguous. Trimming pared 2 bases from V and 3 bases from J, leaving 5 bases between. Per germline, CDR1 MNHNS and CDR2 SASEGT. CDR3 length: 12 amino acids. The CDR3 loop reads CASSELSYEQYF. The CDR3 nucleotides are TGTGCCAGCAGTGAACTCAGCTACGAGCAGTACTTC.

This clone is a singleton in its sample. V gene TRBV10-3 combines with J gene TRBJ1-1; D call uncertain. The CDR3 is 13 amino acids. The V gene lost 4 bases and the J gene lost 1 base, with 7 bases spanning the gap. Germline V gene lookup returns CDR1 ENHRY and CDR2 SYGVKD. The CDR3 region is CAISVAGNTEAFF. CDR3 sequence (DNA): TGTGCCATCAGTGTAGCGGGGAACACTGAAGCTTTCTTT.